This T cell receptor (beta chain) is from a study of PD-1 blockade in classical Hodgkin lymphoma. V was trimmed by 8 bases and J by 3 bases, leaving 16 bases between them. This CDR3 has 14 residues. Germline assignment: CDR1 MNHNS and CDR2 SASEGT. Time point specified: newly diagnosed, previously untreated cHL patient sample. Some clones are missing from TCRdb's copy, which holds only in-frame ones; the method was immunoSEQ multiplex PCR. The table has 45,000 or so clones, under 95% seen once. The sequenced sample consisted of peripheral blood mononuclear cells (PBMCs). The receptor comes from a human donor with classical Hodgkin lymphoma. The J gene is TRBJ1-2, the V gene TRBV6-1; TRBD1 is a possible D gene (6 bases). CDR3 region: CASGTMGGDYGYTF. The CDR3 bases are TGTGCCAGCGGTACCATGGGGGGCGACTATGGCTACACCTTC.